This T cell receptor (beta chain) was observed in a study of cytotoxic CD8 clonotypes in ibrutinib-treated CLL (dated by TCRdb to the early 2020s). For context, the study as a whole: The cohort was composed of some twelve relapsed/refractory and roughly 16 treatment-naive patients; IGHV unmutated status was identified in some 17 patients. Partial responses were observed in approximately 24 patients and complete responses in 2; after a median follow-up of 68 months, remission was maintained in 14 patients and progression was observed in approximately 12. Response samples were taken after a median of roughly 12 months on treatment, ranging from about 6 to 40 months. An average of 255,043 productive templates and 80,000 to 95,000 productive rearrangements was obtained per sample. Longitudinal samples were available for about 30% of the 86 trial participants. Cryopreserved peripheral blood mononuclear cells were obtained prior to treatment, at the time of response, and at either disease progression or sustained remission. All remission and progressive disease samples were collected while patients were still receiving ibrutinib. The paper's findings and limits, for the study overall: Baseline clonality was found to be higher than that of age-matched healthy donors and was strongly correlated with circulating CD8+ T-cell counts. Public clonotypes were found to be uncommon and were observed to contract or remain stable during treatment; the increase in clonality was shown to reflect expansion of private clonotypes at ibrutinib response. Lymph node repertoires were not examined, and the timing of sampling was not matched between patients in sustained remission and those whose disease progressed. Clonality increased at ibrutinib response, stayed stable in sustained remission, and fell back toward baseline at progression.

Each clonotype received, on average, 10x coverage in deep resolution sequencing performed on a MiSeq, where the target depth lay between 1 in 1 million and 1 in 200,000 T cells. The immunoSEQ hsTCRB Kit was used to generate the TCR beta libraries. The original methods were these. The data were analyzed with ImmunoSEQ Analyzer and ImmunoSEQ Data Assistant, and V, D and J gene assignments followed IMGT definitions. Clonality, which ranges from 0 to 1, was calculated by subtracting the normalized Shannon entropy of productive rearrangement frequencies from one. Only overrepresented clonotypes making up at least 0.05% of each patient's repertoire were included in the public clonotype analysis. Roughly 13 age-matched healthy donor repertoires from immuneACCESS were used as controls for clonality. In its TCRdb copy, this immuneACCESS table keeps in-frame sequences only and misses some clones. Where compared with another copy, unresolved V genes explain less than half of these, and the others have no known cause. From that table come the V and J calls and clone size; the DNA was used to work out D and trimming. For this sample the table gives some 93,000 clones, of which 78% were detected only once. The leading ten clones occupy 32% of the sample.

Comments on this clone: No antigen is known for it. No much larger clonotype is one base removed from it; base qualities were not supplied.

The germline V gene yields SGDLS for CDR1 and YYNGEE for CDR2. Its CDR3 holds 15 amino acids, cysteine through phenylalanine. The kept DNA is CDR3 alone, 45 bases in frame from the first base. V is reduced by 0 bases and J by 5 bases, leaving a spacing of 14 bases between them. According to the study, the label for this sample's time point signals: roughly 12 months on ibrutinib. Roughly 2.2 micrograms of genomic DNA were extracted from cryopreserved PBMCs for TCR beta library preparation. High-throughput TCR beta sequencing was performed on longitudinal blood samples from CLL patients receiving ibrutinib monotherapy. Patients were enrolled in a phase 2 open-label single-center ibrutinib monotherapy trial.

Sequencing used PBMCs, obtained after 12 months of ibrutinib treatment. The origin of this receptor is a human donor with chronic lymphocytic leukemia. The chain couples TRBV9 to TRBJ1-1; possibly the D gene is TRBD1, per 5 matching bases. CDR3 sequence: CASSVESGGGTEAFF. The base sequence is TGTGCCAGCAGCGTAGAGTCTGGGGGAGGGACTGAAGCTTTCTTT.